The present T cell receptor (beta chain) was sequenced within a study of cytomegalovirus exposure and HLA in healthy donors. The wider study: Around 190 million T cells yielded roughly 100 million unique TCR beta sequences, as an earlier analysis found. Findings and caveats of the study: Most subjects' HLA-A and HLA-B alleles were reportedly predicted from TCR beta sequences. In a later analysis, specific HLA alleles were associated with 15,000 to 20,000 TCR beta sequences at a 0.05 false discovery rate.

Though probably carrying unrecorded immune exposures, donors were nominally healthy at sampling. Notes on this clone: Its target is not known.

PCR involved 60 Vbeta and 13 Jbeta primers. Profiled with immunoSEQ multiplex PCR; TCRdb holds only in-frame clones, not every one. The data contain about 200,000 clones, approximately 82% of them seen just once; the ten biggest clones take up over 0.55%. This clonotype was obtained from a man between 18 and 35 years old in good health and CMV-seronegative. The material sequenced was PBMCs.

This CDR3 is CAWNGLAHGELFF. CDR3 DNA sequence: TGTGCCTGGAATGGACTAGCTCACGGGGAGCTGTTTTTT. The rearrangement joins TRBV30 to TRBJ2-2; the match to TRBD2 covers 8 bases. V lost 4 bases and J lost 7; bases outside the gene matches: 5. CDR1 is GTSNPN and CDR2 is SVGIG in the germline V gene (reference sequence). The CDR3 extends over 13 amino acids.